A single sample gave rise to the 16 T cell receptor beta chains below, sequenced in a study of glioma-infiltrating T cells (dated by TCRdb to the mid-2010s). TCRdb names Illumina MiSeq as the instrument used. TCR alpha and beta CDR3 regions were amplified with the iRepertoire nested amplicon-rescue multiplex PCR (arm-PCR) platform from RNA. TCRdb reprocessing: public reads trimmed at Q25 with fastp, clones called with MiXCR, in-frame beta chains kept. Records with the same CDR3 protein are collapsed into one entry carrying the most frequent genes and DNA. The table for this sample lists around 120,000 distinct CDR3 sequences; roughly a quarter of them were counted only once. The ten largest clones add up to around 28% of the sample. Sample: glioma tissue, nonneoplastic brain tissue, or PBMCs (not recorded which). These receptors all come from a human donor with low-grade glioma or glioblastoma, undergoing nonglioma brain surgery, or in good health (not recorded which).

The chain recombines TRBV4-1 with TRBJ2-1, with 7 bases fitting TRBD2. The CDR3 length is 18 residues. V lost 2 bases to trimming and J lost 2 bases; unmatched junction nucleotides: 12. Germline V gene lookup returns CDR1 MGHRA and CDR2 YSYEKL. CDR3 loop: CASSQILREGNPYNEQFF. The CDR3 nucleotides read TGCGCCAGCAGCCAAATTCTGAGGGAGGGGAACCCCTACAATGAGCAGTTCTTC.

A note on this clonotype: At one end the junction does not follow the germline gene, possibly because of a read error. The chain has TRBV3-1 and TRBJ2-5; TRBD2 matches 8 bases. Looked up from germline, CDR1 is LGHDT and CDR2 is YNNKEL (reference sequence). The CDR3 spans 15 residues. The chain's CDR3 is CASTRGTSGGETKYF. The CDR3, as DNA: TGTGCCAGCACCCGGGGGACAAGCGGGGGAGAGACCAAGTACTTC.

This clonotype was detected only a few times. The chain employs TRBV9 and TRBJ2-1, with D perhaps given as TRBD1 or TRBD2 (5 bases each). The CDR3 length is 15 residues. CDR1 is SGDLS and CDR2 is YYNGEE in the germline V gene. Between the trimmed V and J ends, which lost 3 bases and 6 bases, there was a span of 16 bases. The CDR3 region is CASSEGTPQTNEQFF. For the CDR3, the DNA is TGTGCCAGCAGCGAAGGGACGCCCCAGACCAATGAGCAGTTCTTC.

This clonotype has only a few counts. V gene TRBV19 combines with J gene TRBJ2-1; TRBD1 agrees at 8 bases. There are 14 residues in the CDR3. Germline CDR1 LNHDA, CDR2 SQIVND (reference sequence). Trimming removed 3 bases from V and 9 bases from J; junction bases left unmatched: 7. The CDR3 is CASSIDRGTGEQFF. The CDR3 DNA follows: TGTGCCAGTAGTATCGACAGGGGCACTGGTGAGCAGTTCTTC.

The CDR3 DNA sequence: TGTGCCAGTAGGGTGGGTGGGCAGGTGAACACTGAAGCTTTCTTT. This encodes CASRVGGQVNTEAFF. V usage is TRBV19 and J usage is TRBJ1-1; D uncertain. CDR1 and CDR2 from the germline V gene are LNHDA and SQIVND (reference sequence). The CDR3 totals 15 residues. V was cut by 6 bases and J by 0 bases, with 14 bases left in between.

This clonotype was seen more than once but under ten times. The rearrangement uses TRBV24-1 and TRBJ1-6; D is unclear. The CDR3 contains 12 residues. V lost 4 bases, J lost 8 bases, and 5 bases lay in between. Germline values: CDR1 KGHDR, CDR2 SFDVKD. CDR3 loop: CATSDTDSPLHF. The CDR3 nucleotides read TGTGCCACCAGTGACACCGATTCACCCCTCCACTTT.

In its sample, this clonotype was seen many times. The chain carries TRBV27 and TRBJ2-5, with D possibly matching TRBD2 (6 bases). The ends were cut back, 8 bases at V and 5 bases at J, with 15 bases in the middle. This CDR3 contains 13 residues. Germline V gene lookup returns CDR1 MNHEY and CDR2 SMNVEV (reference sequence). This CDR3 is CASLAGLGETQYF. The CDR3 nucleotides are TGTGCCAGCCTGGCGGGGCTTGGGGAGACCCAGTACTTC.

This chain links TRBV5-1 with TRBJ1-1, with 8 bases lining up with TRBD1. Losses at the gene ends were 3 bases for V and 4 bases for J; bases not matched to a gene: 11. The CDR3 contains 16 residues. The V gene's germline CDR1 is SGHRS and CDR2 YFSETQ. As DNA, the CDR3 is TGCGCCAGCAGCTCTAACCCGGGACAGGTGAGCACTGAAGCTTTCTTT. Protein product: CASSSNPGQVSTEAFF.

This clonotype was seen only a few times. This rearrangement joins TRBV11-2 to TRBJ1-1; D may be TRBD1 (6 bases). Trimming stripped 2 bases from V and 4 bases from J, with 11 bases between. Germline V gene lookup returns CDR1 SGHAT and CDR2 FQNNGV. The CDR3 runs to 14 residues. The CDR3 protein is CASSLNRASTEAFF. Written as DNA, the CDR3 is TGTGCCAGCAGCTTAAACAGGGCCAGCACTGAAGCTTTCTTT.

This chain links TRBV28 with TRBJ2-3; D unclear. CDR3 size: 11 residues. From germline, CDR1 is MDHEN and CDR2 SYDVKM. The V and J ends lost 10 bases and 5 bases respectively, with 10 bases between them. The CDR3 bases are TGTGCCACCCGATCGGGAGATACGCAGTATTTT. Translating it yields CATRSGDTQYF.

A remark on this clonotype: One end of the junction fails to match germline, which may point to a read error. V usage is TRBV6-5 and J usage is TRBJ2-1; D may be TRBD2 (7 bases). This CDR3 has 15 amino acids. Germline V gene lookup returns CDR1 MNHEY and CDR2 SVGAGI. This CDR3 reads CATSDNHPGGDEKFF. CDR3 in DNA: TGTGCCACCAGTGACAATCATCCGGGGGGCGATGAGAAGTTCTTC.

The genes are TRBV7-2 and TRBJ1-1; 10 bases are shared with TRBD1. V gave up 5 bases and J gave up 7 bases; unmatched junction bases: 19. Germline V lookup: CDR1 SGHTA, CDR2 FQGNSA. The CDR3 extends over 18 amino acids. The CDR3 sequence is CASSARSPEWGQGFEAFF. CDR3 nucleotides: TGTGCCAGCAGCGCCCGTTCCCCCGAGTGGGGACAGGGGTTTGAAGCTTTCTTT.

This clonotype has a handful of counts. V is TRBV12-3 or TRBV12-4 and J is TRBJ1-2; D is undetermined. This CDR3 is built from 16 residues. Trimming removed 6 bases from V and 8 bases from J, with 25 bases in between. The CDR3 here is CASSPSVVMALGGYTF. The CDR3 coding sequence is TGTGCCAGCAGCCCATCTGTTGTGATGGCCTTAGGAGGCTACACCTTC.

This clonotype was recorded many times. The chain combines TRBV20-1 with TRBJ1-1; 7 bases are a match to TRBD1. From germline, CDR1 is DFQATT and CDR2 SNEGSKA (reference sequence). The CDR3 length is 14 residues. V was pared by 0 bases and J by 4 bases, with 5 bases of the junction left unmatched. The CDR3: CSARDPGQITEAFF. For the CDR3, the DNA is TGCAGTGCTAGAGATCCGGGACAGATCACTGAAGCTTTCTTT.

This clonotype has at least ten counts. V is TRBV20-1 and J is TRBJ2-3, with D possibly matching TRBD2 (5 bases). This CDR3 spans 14 amino acids. In germline, CDR1 is DFQATT, CDR2 SNEGSKA (reference sequence). The V gene lost 8 bases and the J gene lost 2 bases, with 17 bases spanning the gap. The CDR3 loop is CSPPRGLTTDTQYF. Written as DNA, the CDR3 is TGCAGTCCCCCTAGAGGACTTACCACAGATACGCAGTATTTT.

The rearrangement links TRBV2 to TRBJ2-3; TRBD1 is a possible D gene (6 bases). Germline V gene lookup returns CDR1 SNHLY and CDR2 FYNNEI. Trimming took off 6 bases at V and 10 bases at J, with 23 bases between the two ends. This CDR3 is 15 amino acids long. The CDR3: CASRTGDTRTDAQYF. CDR3 nucleotides: TGTGCCAGCAGAACCGGGGACACCAGGACGGATGCGCAGTATTTT. The full variable domain, in which reference TRBV2 and TRBJ2-3 provide the parts outside the CDR3, is EPEVTQTPSHQVTQMGQEVILRCVPISNHLYFYWYRQILGQKVEFLVSFYNNEISEKSEIFDDQFSVERPDGSNFTLKIRSTKLEDSAMYFCASRTGDTRTDAQYFGPGTRLTVL.